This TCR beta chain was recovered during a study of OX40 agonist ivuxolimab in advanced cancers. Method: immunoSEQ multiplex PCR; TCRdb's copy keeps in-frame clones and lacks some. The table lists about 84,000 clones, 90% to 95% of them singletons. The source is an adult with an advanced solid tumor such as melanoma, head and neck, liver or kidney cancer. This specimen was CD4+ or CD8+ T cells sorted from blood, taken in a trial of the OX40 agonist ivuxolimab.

Here the CDR3 reads CASTPELARGQVQPQHF. The DNA for the CDR3 is TGTGCCAGCACCCCGGAATTGGCCAGGGGGCAGGTCCAGCCCCAGCATTTT. This rearrangement joins TRBV7-8 to TRBJ1-5; 8 nucleotides agree with TRBD1. V lost 7 bases to trimming and J lost 7 bases; unmatched junction nucleotides: 18. The CDR3 totals 17 residues. Germline-derived CDR1 and CDR2 are SGHVS and FQNEAQ.